There are many counts of the clone carrying this TCR beta chain. What it binds is unknown. CDR3 length: 21 residues. The germline V gene has CDR1 MNHEY and CDR2 SVGAGI. Trimming cost V 5 bases and J 6 bases; bases outside gene matches: 18. These data come from a study of T-cell reconstitution after alpha-beta-depleted transplantation in children. TCRbeta library preparation incorporated unique molecular identifiers. TCRdb re-analysed the PCR reads in MiXCR, keeping a single row per CDR3 protein. The table has about 280,000 distinct CDR3 sequences, approximately 10% seen once; the top ten hold roughly a quarter. Study-wide results and limits: The main origin of T-cell counts and diversity one year after transplant was newly produced T cells.

The source material was peripheral blood, sampled 180 days after TCRalphabeta/CD19-depleted stem cell transplant. J is TRBJ2-2 and V is TRBV6-5; 16 positions match TRBD2. This sequence was found in a male patient aged 2-15 years who had a stem cell transplant for chronic granulomatous disease, so the T cells may come from the graft donor. This CDR3 reads CASSQSPGTSGGVPAAGELFF. In DNA form, the CDR3 reads TGTGCCAGCAGTCAGTCCCCCGGGACTAGCGGGGGGGTCCCCGCCGCCGGGGAGCTGTTTTTT.